This T cell receptor beta chain was identified in a study of regulatory T cells in long-lasting Graves disease. This clonotype appeared once. According to the study, TCR beta libraries were built with iRepertoire HTBI primers and CDR3-region Arm-PCR. A single record per CDR3 protein comes from TCRdb applying MiXCR to the multiplex PCR reads. The table has around 450,000 distinct CDR3 sequences, about 15% seen once. Deletions cut 4 bases from V and 6 bases from J, with 15 bases between. There are 13 residues in the CDR3. From germline, CDR1 is SQVTM and CDR2 ANQGSEA. Time point defined: newly diagnosed GD, antithyroid drugs for less than 3 months. Isolated PBMC RNA provided the starting material for the TCR library. This sample was also put to use in a study of T cells in Graves' hyperthyroidism and ophthalmopathy.

This TCR came from a woman in her thirties or forties with Graves disease. Sample: peripheral blood mononuclear cells (PBMCs), taken at new diagnosis, from a patient treated with antithyroid drugs. The chain joins TRBV29-1 to TRBJ1-1; a possible D gene is TRBD1 (6 bases). The DNA for the CDR3 is TGCAGCGTTGGAGCGCGGGGGGGCCCTGAAGCTTTCTTT. Amino acid sequence: CSVGARGGPEAFF.